This T cell receptor (beta chain) was documented in a study of identical twins. General study points: It was possible that invariant MAIT and iNKT cells partly confounded the zero-insertion analyses. Abundant beta clonotypes from cord blood had fewer insertions, unlike memory repertoires, which showed none. The same donors were not followed; conclusions instead depended on cross-sectional statistical analysis.

Template switching supplied a universal primer site; unique molecular identifiers were carried on the cDNA. Via MiXCR, TCRdb re-called the 5' RACE reads, giving one row per CDR3 protein. This sample has 250,000 to 350,000 distinct CDR3 sequences, with just under 9.5% found just once. This CDR3 is built from 12 residues. J was trimmed by 6 bases and V by 9 bases; bases with no gene match: 4. Per the germline V gene, CDR1 is ENHRY and CDR2 is SYGVKD. At least ten counts were recorded for this clonotype. As yet, its antigen is unknown. The sample was also reused in another study, on yellow fever vaccine responses in identical twins.

This chain links TRBV10-3 with TRBJ2-1, with TRBD2 identical over 8 bases. The TCR was taken from a woman under 30 in good health. Source material: CD8+ T cells sorted from blood. This chain's CDR3 is CAIGLAGNEQFF. DNA of the CDR3: TGTGCCATAGGACTAGCCGGCAATGAGCAGTTCTTC.